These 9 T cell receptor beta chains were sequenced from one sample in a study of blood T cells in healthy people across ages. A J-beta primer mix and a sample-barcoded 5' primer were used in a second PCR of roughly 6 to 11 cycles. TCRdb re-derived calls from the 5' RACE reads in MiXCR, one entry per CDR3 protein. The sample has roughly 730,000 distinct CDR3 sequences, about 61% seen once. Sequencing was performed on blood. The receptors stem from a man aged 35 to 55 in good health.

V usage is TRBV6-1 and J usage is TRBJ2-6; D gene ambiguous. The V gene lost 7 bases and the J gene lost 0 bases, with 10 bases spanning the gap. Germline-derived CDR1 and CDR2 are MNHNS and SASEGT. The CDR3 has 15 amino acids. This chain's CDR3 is CASNRDLSGANVLTF. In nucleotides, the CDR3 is TGTGCCAGCAATAGAGACCTCTCTGGGGCCAACGTCCTGACTTTC.

The CDR3 coding sequence is TGTGCCAGCAGTTTCCACAGGGGGCTGATCGAAAAACTGTTTTTT. Protein product: CASSFHRGLIEKLFF. The chain is built from TRBV12-3 or TRBV12-4 and TRBJ1-4; TRBD1 agrees at 9 bases. V was clipped by 3 bases and J by 8 bases; unmatched bases: 7. The CDR3 sequence is 15 residues long.

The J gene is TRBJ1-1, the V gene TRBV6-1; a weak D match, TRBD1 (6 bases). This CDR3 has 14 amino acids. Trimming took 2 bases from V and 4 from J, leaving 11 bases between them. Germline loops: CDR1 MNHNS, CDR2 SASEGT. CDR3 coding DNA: TGTGCCAGCAGTGAAAGGGGGGCGAGCACTGAAGCTTTCTTT. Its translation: CASSERGASTEAFF.

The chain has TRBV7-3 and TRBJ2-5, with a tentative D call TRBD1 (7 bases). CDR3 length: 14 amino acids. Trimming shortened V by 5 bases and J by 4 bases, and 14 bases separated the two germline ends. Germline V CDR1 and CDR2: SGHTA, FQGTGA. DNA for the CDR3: TGTGCCAGCAGCCAGGGGGGAGGAACAGAGACCCAGTACTTC. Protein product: CASSQGGGTETQYF.

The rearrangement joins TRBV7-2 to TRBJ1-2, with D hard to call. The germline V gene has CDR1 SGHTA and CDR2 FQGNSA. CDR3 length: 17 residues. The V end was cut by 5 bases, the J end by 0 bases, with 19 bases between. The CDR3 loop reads CASSLEGTSTANYGYTF. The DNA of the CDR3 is TGTGCCAGCAGCCTCGAAGGCACCTCGACCGCTAACTATGGCTACACCTTC.

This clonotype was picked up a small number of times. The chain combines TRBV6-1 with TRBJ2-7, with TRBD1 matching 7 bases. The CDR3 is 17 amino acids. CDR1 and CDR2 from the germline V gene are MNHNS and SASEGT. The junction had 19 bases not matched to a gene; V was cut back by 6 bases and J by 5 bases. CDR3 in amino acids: CASSPQRTGTVPNEQYF. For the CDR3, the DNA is TGTGCCAGCAGCCCTCAACGGACCGGGACAGTCCCGAACGAGCAGTACTTC.

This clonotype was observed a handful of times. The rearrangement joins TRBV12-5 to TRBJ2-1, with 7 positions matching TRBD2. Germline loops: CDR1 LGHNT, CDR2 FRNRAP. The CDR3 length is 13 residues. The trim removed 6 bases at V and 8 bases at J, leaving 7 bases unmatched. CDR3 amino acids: CASGSGLGDEQFF. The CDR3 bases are TGTGCTAGTGGATCTGGACTAGGAGATGAGCAGTTCTTC.

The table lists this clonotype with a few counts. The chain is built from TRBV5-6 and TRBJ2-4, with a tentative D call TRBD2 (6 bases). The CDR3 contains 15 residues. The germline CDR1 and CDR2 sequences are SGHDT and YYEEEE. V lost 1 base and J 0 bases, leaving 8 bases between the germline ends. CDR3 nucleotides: TGTGCCAGCAGCTTGCCGGGGGAAGCCAAAAACATTCAGTACTTC. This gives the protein CASSLPGEAKNIQYF. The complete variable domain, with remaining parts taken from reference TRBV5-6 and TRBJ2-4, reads DAGVTQSPTHLIKTRGQQVTLRCSPKSGHDTVSWYQQALGQGPQFIFQYYEEEERQRGNFPDRFSGHQFPNYSSELNVNALLLGDSALYLCASSLPGEAKNIQYFGAGTRLSVL.

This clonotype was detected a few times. The CDR3 here is CASSPDSTLLAKNIQYF. The CDR3 region has the DNA TGTGCCAGCAGCCCGGACAGTACCTTATTAGCCAAAAACATTCAGTACTTC. J is TRBJ2-4 and V is TRBV9, with a weak D call TRBD1 (6 bases). CDR1 is SGDLS, CDR2 YYNGEE, per germline. Trimming pared 4 bases from V and 0 bases from J, leaving 17 bases between. This CDR3 region has 17 residues.